Included here is one T cell receptor beta chain sequence, with context. The sample belongs to a study of blood T cell repertoires in COVID-19. Study context: T cells, B-cell-depleted T cells, or PBMCs provided the cDNA or gDNA that served as material.

TCRdb's table, derived via immunoSEQ multiplex PCR, lists solely in-frame clones and lacks some. This table holds roughly 190,000 clones, around 86% found once. Germline V gene sequence: CDR1 KGHSH, CDR2 LQKENI. The CDR3 contains 18 residues. Trimming cost V 2 bases and J 0 bases, with 20 bases left between them. V usage is TRBV18 and J usage is TRBJ2-7; maybe TRBD2 (5 bases). Specimen: peripheral blood. This clonotype originated in a woman older than 75 in a cohort sampled during active or convalescent COVID-19. This chain's CDR3 is CASSPMGPGGGLSYEQYV. The CDR3 DNA reads TGTGCCAGCTCACCAATGGGCCCCGGAGGCGGACTCTCCTACGAGCAGTACGTC.